This T cell receptor beta chain is from a study of cytomegalovirus exposure and HLA in healthy donors. Vbeta (60) and Jbeta (13) primers were used in the PCR. Assay used: immunoSEQ multiplex PCR; TCRdb lists only in-frame clones, some missing. The sample holds approximately 140,000 clones, roughly 66% seen once. CDR1 and CDR2 from the germline V gene are SGHTA and FQGNSA. The CDR3 has 19 residues. Between the trimmed V and J ends, which lost 0 bases and 2 bases, there was a span of 22 bases. V usage is TRBV7-2 and J usage is TRBJ1-2, with a possible D match to TRBD1 (5 bases). Sequenced input: PBMCs. This clonotype was sampled from a woman aged 18-30 years in good health and CMV-seronegative. This chain's CDR3 is CASSLAVYRHLGGNYGYTF. The CDR3 DNA follows: TGTGCCAGCAGCTTAGCCGTCTACAGGCATTTAGGTGGAAACTATGGCTACACCTTC.